The clone carrying this T cell receptor (beta chain) showed up many times. The antigen is unknown. Aged 18 to 65, the patients with hyperthyroidism had under 2 months' duration and were newly diagnosed. Clinical symptoms and serum thyroxine were used for diagnosis; TRAb, thyroid ultrasound and orbital computed tomography were also relied on. This sample stems from a study of Graves' ophthalmopathy and Graves' hyperthyroidism. General observations from the study: A majority of expanded thyroid clonotypes exceeding 0.001 frequency were likewise present in blood.

Trimming removed 8 bases from V and 5 bases from J, with 19 bases in between. The CDR3 spans 15 residues. RNA served as the template for amplifying TCR beta CDR3 regions. Following a first-round RT-PCR that used HTBI primers, a second-round multiplex PCR was carried out. TCRdb analysed the multiplex PCR reads with MiXCR anew, one entry per CDR3 protein. The sample includes around 1,000,000 distinct CDR3 sequences, about 40% of them seen just once. The chain joins TRBV12-3 or TRBV12-4 to TRBJ1-5; D possibly corresponds to TRBD1 (5 bases). The sequenced sample was peripheral blood or thyroid tissue (not recorded which). The receptor comes from an adult man with Graves' hyperthyroidism. CDR3 sequence: CASSGTAASYQPQHF. The CDR3 DNA sequence: TGTGCCAGCTCCGGGACTGCAGCGTCGTATCAGCCCCAGCATTTT.